The entry below gives a single TCR beta chain sequence along with its context. Sorted cells were CFSE-low CD3+CD4+ or CD3+CD8+ proliferating responders. Method: immunoSEQ multiplex PCR; TCRdb's copy keeps in-frame clones and lacks some. The sample consists of more than 12,000 clones, just under 30% of them appearing once. This record comes from a study of graft-versus-host responses after intestinal transplantation. This TCR was recovered from a human patient who received an intestinal transplant. The sample was alloreactive CD4+ T cells from a mixed lymphocyte reaction culture, taken before intestinal transplant. The subset denotes: CFSE-low proliferating T cells sorted from roughly six-day pre-transplant mixed lymphocyte reaction (GvH or HvG direction).

CDR3 sequence (DNA): TGTGCCAGCAGCTTAGGCCTAGCGGGGGATACGCAGTATTTT. The encoded protein is CASSLGLAGDTQYF. V usage is TRBV11-2 and J usage is TRBJ2-3; TRBD2 matches 9 bases. Losses at the gene ends were 1 base for V and 6 bases for J; bases not matched to a gene: 2. This CDR3 contains 14 residues. Germline CDR1 and CDR2: SGHAT and FQNNGV.